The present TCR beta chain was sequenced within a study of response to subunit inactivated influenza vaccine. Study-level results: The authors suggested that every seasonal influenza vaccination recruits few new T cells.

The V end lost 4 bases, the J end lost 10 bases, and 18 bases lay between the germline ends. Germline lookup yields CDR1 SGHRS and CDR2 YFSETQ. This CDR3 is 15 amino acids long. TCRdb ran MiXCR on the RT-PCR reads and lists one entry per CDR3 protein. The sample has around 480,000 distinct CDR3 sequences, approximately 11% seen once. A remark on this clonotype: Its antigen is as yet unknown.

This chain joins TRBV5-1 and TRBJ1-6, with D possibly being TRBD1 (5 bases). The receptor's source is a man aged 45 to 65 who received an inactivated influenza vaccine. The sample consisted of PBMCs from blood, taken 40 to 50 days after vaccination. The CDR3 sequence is CASSEAGTAGSPLHF. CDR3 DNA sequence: TGCGCCAGCAGCGAAGCCGGGACGGCGGGGTCACCCCTCCACTTT. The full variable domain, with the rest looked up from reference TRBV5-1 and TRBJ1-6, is KAGVTQTPRYLIKTRGQQVTLSCSPISGHRSVSWYQQTPGQGLQFLFEYFSETQRNKGNFPGRFSGRQFSNSRSEMNVSTLELGDSALYLCASSEAGTAGSPLHFGNGTRLTVT.